These 11 T cell receptor beta chains were all obtained from the same sample, sequenced in a study of cytomegalovirus exposure and HLA in healthy donors. The PCR used 60 Vbeta and 13 Jbeta primers. The data were produced by immunoSEQ multiplex PCR, yet TCRdb's version contains in-frame clones alone and is incomplete. The table shows 90,000 to 110,000 clones, with under 85% occurring only once. Input material: PBMCs. Receptors originate from a man aged 35-49 years in good health and CMV-seronegative.

This clone was observed a few times. J is TRBJ2-2 and V is TRBV19; TRBD2 aligns across 9 bases. CDR3 length equals 15 residues. V gave up 3 bases and J gave up 7 bases; unmatched junction bases: 6. CDR1 is LNHDA, CDR2 SQIVND, per germline (reference sequence). CDR3 in DNA: TGTGCCAGTAGTATCCCCAGCGGGGGGCTCGGGGAGCTGTTTTTT. Protein sequence: CASSIPSGGLGELFF. The variable domain in full, with the rest retrieved from reference TRBV19 and TRBJ2-2, is DGGITQSPKYLFRKEGQNVTLSCEQNLNHDAMYWYRQDPGQGLRLIYYSQIVNDFQKGDIAEGYSVSREKKESFPLTVTSAQKNPTAFYLCASSIPSGGLGELFFGEGSRLTVL.

The chain carries TRBV11-2 and TRBJ2-7; D might be TRBD1 (5 bases). Deletions cut 4 bases from V and 5 bases from J, with 18 bases between. The CDR3 loop spans 15 amino acids. Per the germline V gene, CDR1 is SGHAT and CDR2 is FQNNGV. CDR3 DNA sequence: TGTGCCAGCAGCTCGGAGTACGACAGAAGCGACGAGCAGTACTTC. Its translation is CASSSEYDRSDEQYF. Looking up the rest from reference TRBV11-2 and TRBJ2-7 gives the full variable domain: EAGVAQSPRYKIIEKRQSVAFWCNPISGHATLYWYQQILGQGPKLLIQFQNNGVVDDSQLPKDRFSAERLKGVDSTLKIQPAKLEDSAVYLCASSSEYDRSDEQYFGPGTRLTVT.

V and J are TRBV7-9 and TRBJ2-1; 9 positions agree with TRBD2. V was clipped by 1 base and J by 2 bases; unmatched bases: 0. Germline V gene data show CDR1 as SEHNR and CDR2 as FQNEAQ (reference sequence). This CDR3 has 15 residues. The CDR3 loop reads CASSLGGGAYNEQFF. The CDR3 nucleotides read TGTGCCAGCAGCTTAGGCGGGGGGGCCTACAATGAGCAGTTCTTC.

The chain's CDR3 is CASSNSGSSNEQFF. DNA of the CDR3: TGTGCCAGTAGTAATAGCGGGAGTAGCAATGAGCAGTTCTTC. The V gene is TRBV19, the J gene TRBJ2-1, with TRBD2 matching 9 bases. CDR1 and CDR2 (germline): LNHDA, SQIVND (reference sequence). The CDR3 is 14 amino acids. V dropped 4 bases and J dropped 6; count of bases not matched to a gene: 4.

The chain recombines TRBV5-6 with TRBJ1-5; 9 nucleotides align to TRBD1. Per the germline V gene, CDR1 is SGHDT and CDR2 is YYEEEE. The V segment lost 3 bases and the J segment 0 bases; nucleotides outside the gene matches: 4. The CDR3 loop spans 16 amino acids. CDR3 nucleotide sequence: TGTGCCAGCAGCTCCCGGACAGGGGATAGCAATCAGCCCCAGCATTTT. Encoded protein: CASSSRTGDSNQPQHF.

The J gene is TRBJ2-6, the V gene TRBV4-1; 8 nucleotides align to TRBD1. V shed 4 bases and J 3 bases; nucleotides not matched to a gene: 11. Germline V gene sequence: CDR1 MGHRA, CDR2 YSYEKL. The CDR3 has 18 amino acids. This chain's CDR3 is CASSLLDRVYGGANVLTF. In nucleotides, the CDR3 is TGCGCCAGCAGCCTCCTGGACAGGGTTTACGGTGGGGCCAACGTCCTGACTTTC.

This chain links TRBV4-1 with TRBJ2-5, with D tentatively TRBD2 (5 bases). There are 16 residues in the CDR3. Germline values: CDR1 MGHRA, CDR2 YSYEKL. Trimming removed 4 bases at V and 3 bases at J, with 18 bases between. The CDR3 sequence: CASSPLPSTGEETQYF. CDR3 DNA sequence: TGCGCCAGCAGCCCGTTACCTTCCACCGGGGAAGAGACCCAGTACTTC.

This clone was seen more than once but under ten times. V gene TRBV9 combines with J gene TRBJ2-7; TRBD1 aligns across 9 bases. The CDR3 has 13 residues. Germline V gives CDR1 SGDLS, CDR2 YYNGEE. V lost 3 bases and J lost 5; bases outside the gene matches: 3. For the CDR3, the DNA is TGTGCCAGCAGCGAGGACAGGGGCAACGAGCAGTACTTC. As protein: CASSEDRGNEQYF.

The CDR3 DNA follows: TGTGCCAGTAGTACACTTATCGGAAACACCATATATTTT. Amino acids: CASSTLIGNTIYF. This chain links TRBV19 with TRBJ1-3; no definite D call. Germline V CDR1 and CDR2: LNHDA, SQIVND (reference sequence). This CDR3 spans 13 amino acids. The germline V and J ends were trimmed by 4 bases and 4 bases, with 8 bases remaining between them.

The table lists this clone with a few counts. The chain employs TRBV7-6 and TRBJ1-5; 7 bases align to TRBD1. Unmatched junction bases numbered 6, after V lost 1 base and J lost 0 bases. Germline CDR1 SGHVS, CDR2 FNYEAQ. The CDR3 is 17 residues long. Here the CDR3 DNA reads TGTGCCAGCAGCTTAGGACCGGGGACAGTTAGCAATCAGCCCCAGCATTTT. It specifies CASSLGPGTVSNQPQHF.

The genes are TRBV11-3 and TRBJ1-5; possibly TRBD1 for D (6 bases). V lost 1 base and J 9 bases, leaving 25 bases between the germline ends. The CDR3 spans 18 residues. Germline V gives CDR1 SGHNT, CDR2 YENEEA. The DNA of the CDR3 is TGTGCCAGCAGCTTAGTCCGTCCGGACAGACCCGGGATTTTGCCCCAGCATTTT. This codes for CASSLVRPDRPGILPQHF.